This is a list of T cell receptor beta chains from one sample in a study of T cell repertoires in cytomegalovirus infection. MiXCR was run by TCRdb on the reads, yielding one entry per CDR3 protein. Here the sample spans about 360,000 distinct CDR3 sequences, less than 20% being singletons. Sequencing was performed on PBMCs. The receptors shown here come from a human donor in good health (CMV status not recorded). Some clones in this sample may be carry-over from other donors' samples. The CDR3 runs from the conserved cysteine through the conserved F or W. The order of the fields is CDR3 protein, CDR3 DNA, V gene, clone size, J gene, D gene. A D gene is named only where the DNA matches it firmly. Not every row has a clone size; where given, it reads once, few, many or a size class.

CDR3 protein: CASSFLSQVETQYF; CDR3 DNA: TGTGCCAGCAGCTTCCTTTCACAGGTGGAGACCCAGTACTTC; V gene: TRBV7-9; clone size: NA; J gene: TRBJ2-5; D gene: NA
CDR3 protein: CASSSSMYTQYF; CDR3 DNA: NA; V gene: TRBV2; clone size: few; J gene: TRBJ2-3; D gene: NA
CDR3 protein: CASSFGHPQHF; CDR3 DNA: TGTGCCAGCAGTTTCGGCCACCCCCAGCATTTT; V gene: TRBV28; clone size: NA; J gene: TRBJ1-5; D gene: NA
CDR3 protein: CASSPGTGGQQYF; CDR3 DNA: TGTGCCAGCAGTCCCGGGACAGGGGGCCAGCAGTACTTC; V gene: TRBV6-5; clone size: NA; J gene: TRBJ2-7; D gene: TRBD1
CDR3 protein: CASSPPGWETQYF; CDR3 DNA: TGTGCCAGCAGCCCACCGGGGTGGGAGACCCAGTACTTC; V gene: TRBV7-2; clone size: many; J gene: TRBJ2-5; D gene: NA
CDR3 protein: CASSLRATGSYEQYF; CDR3 DNA: TGTGCCAGCAGTTTAAGGGCGACGGGGTCCTACGAGCAGTACTTC; V gene: TRBV28; clone size: few; J gene: TRBJ2-7; D gene: NA
CDR3 protein: CASSHRPRGRGGTDTQYF; CDR3 DNA: TGTGCCAGCAGTCACCGGCCCCGCGGCCGGGGGGGCACAGATACGCAGTATTTT; V gene: TRBV27; clone size: NA; J gene: TRBJ2-3; D gene: TRBD2
CDR3 protein: CASSLLGIYGYTF; CDR3 DNA: TGTGCCAGCAGCTTGCTAGGGATCTATGGCTACACCTTC; V gene: TRBV7-6; clone size: many; J gene: TRBJ1-2; D gene: NA
CDR3 protein: CASSLGGTAMNTEAFF; CDR3 DNA: TGTGCCAGCAGCTTAGGCGGGACAGCTATGAACACTGAAGCTTTCTTT; V gene: TRBV7-6; clone size: NA; J gene: TRBJ1-1; D gene: TRBD1
CDR3 protein: CASSLLSGNTIYF; CDR3 DNA: TGCGCCAGCAGCCTACTCTCTGGAAACACCATATATTTT; V gene: TRBV4-3; clone size: many; J gene: TRBJ1-3; D gene: NA
CDR3 protein: CASSWGQGNNQPQHF; CDR3 DNA: TGTGCCAGCAGCTGGGGACAGGGAAACAATCAGCCCCAGCATTTT; V gene: TRBV3-1; clone size: once; J gene: TRBJ1-5; D gene: TRBD1
CDR3 protein: CASKGQGYTEAFF; CDR3 DNA: TGCGCCAGCAAAGGACAGGGGTACACTGAAGCTTTCTTT; V gene: TRBV10-2; clone size: NA; J gene: TRBJ1-1; D gene: TRBD1
CDR3 protein: CASSPTPSGRTYEQYF; CDR3 DNA: TGTGCCAGCAGTCCAACCCCTAGCGGGAGGACGTACGAGCAGTACTTC; V gene: TRBV12-3/TRBV12-4; clone size: many; J gene: TRBJ2-7; D gene: TRBD2
CDR3 protein: CASSAWTGGPLSEAFF; CDR3 DNA: TGTGCCAGCAGCGCCTGGACAGGGGGCCCCTTGTCTGAAGCTTTCTTT; V gene: TRBV7-2; clone size: many; J gene: TRBJ1-1; D gene: TRBD1
CDR3 protein: CASSLEGGGYNEQFF; CDR3 DNA: TGTGCCAGCAGCTTAGAGGGGGGCGGATACAATGAGCAGTTCTTC; V gene: TRBV7-6; clone size: many; J gene: TRBJ2-1; D gene: NA
CDR3 protein: CASSIRDREVNEQFF; CDR3 DNA: TGTGCCAGCAGCATCCGGGACAGGGAGGTCAATGAGCAGTTCTTC; V gene: TRBV12-3/TRBV12-4; clone size: many; J gene: TRBJ2-1; D gene: TRBD1
CDR3 protein: CASSYWTSGAYEQYF; CDR3 DNA: TGTGCCAGCAGCTATTGGACTAGCGGAGCCTACGAGCAGTACTTC; V gene: TRBV5-6; clone size: few; J gene: TRBJ2-7; D gene: TRBD2
CDR3 protein: CASSVIGGDEQYF; CDR3 DNA: TGTGCCAGCAGCGTTATAGGGGGGGACGAGCAGTACTTC; V gene: TRBV7-6; clone size: NA; J gene: TRBJ2-7; D gene: NA
CDR3 protein: CASSLNDWADTQYF; CDR3 DNA: TGTGCCAGCAGCCTAAACGATTGGGCAGATACGCAGTATTTT; V gene: TRBV7-2; clone size: many; J gene: TRBJ2-3; D gene: NA
CDR3 protein: CASSLKGLEQFF; CDR3 DNA: TGTGCCAGCAGTTTGAAGGGCCTCGAGCAGTTCTTC; V gene: TRBV12-3/TRBV12-4; clone size: few; J gene: TRBJ2-1; D gene: NA
CDR3 protein: CASSQWTRLQTQYF; CDR3 DNA: TGTGCCAGCAGCCAATGGACTAGATTGCAGACCCAGTACTTC; V gene: TRBV12-3/TRBV12-4; clone size: NA; J gene: TRBJ2-5; D gene: TRBD2
CDR3 protein: CASSQPITNSPLHF; CDR3 DNA: TGTGCCAGCAGCCAACCGATCACTAATTCACCCCTCCACTTT; V gene: TRBV7-9; clone size: few; J gene: TRBJ1-6; D gene: NA
CDR3 protein: CASSFWFSGTSYQFF; CDR3 DNA: TGTGCCAGCAGTTTTTGGTTTAGCGGGACCTCATACCAGTTCTTC; V gene: TRBV12-3/TRBV12-4; clone size: NA; J gene: TRBJ2-1; D gene: TRBD2
CDR3 protein: CASSSGQIYTQYF; CDR3 DNA: TGTGCCAGCAGTTCTGGTCAGATCTATACGCAGTATTTT; V gene: TRBV28; clone size: NA; J gene: TRBJ2-3; D gene: NA
CDR3 protein: CASRGTSGRSKFF; CDR3 DNA: TGTGCCAGTCGAGGGACTAGCGGGAGGTCGAAGTTCTTC; V gene: TRBV19; clone size: many; J gene: TRBJ2-1; D gene: TRBD2
CDR3 protein: CASTRGGAGEQFF; CDR3 DNA: TGTGCCAGCACACGCGGGGGGGCGGGAGAGCAGTTCTTC; V gene: TRBV6-2/TRBV6-3; clone size: NA; J gene: TRBJ2-1; D gene: TRBD2
CDR3 protein: CASSPQSENTQYF; CDR3 DNA: TGTGCCAGCAGCCCTCAGAGCGAGAATACGCAGTATTTT; V gene: TRBV5-4; clone size: few; J gene: TRBJ2-3; D gene: NA